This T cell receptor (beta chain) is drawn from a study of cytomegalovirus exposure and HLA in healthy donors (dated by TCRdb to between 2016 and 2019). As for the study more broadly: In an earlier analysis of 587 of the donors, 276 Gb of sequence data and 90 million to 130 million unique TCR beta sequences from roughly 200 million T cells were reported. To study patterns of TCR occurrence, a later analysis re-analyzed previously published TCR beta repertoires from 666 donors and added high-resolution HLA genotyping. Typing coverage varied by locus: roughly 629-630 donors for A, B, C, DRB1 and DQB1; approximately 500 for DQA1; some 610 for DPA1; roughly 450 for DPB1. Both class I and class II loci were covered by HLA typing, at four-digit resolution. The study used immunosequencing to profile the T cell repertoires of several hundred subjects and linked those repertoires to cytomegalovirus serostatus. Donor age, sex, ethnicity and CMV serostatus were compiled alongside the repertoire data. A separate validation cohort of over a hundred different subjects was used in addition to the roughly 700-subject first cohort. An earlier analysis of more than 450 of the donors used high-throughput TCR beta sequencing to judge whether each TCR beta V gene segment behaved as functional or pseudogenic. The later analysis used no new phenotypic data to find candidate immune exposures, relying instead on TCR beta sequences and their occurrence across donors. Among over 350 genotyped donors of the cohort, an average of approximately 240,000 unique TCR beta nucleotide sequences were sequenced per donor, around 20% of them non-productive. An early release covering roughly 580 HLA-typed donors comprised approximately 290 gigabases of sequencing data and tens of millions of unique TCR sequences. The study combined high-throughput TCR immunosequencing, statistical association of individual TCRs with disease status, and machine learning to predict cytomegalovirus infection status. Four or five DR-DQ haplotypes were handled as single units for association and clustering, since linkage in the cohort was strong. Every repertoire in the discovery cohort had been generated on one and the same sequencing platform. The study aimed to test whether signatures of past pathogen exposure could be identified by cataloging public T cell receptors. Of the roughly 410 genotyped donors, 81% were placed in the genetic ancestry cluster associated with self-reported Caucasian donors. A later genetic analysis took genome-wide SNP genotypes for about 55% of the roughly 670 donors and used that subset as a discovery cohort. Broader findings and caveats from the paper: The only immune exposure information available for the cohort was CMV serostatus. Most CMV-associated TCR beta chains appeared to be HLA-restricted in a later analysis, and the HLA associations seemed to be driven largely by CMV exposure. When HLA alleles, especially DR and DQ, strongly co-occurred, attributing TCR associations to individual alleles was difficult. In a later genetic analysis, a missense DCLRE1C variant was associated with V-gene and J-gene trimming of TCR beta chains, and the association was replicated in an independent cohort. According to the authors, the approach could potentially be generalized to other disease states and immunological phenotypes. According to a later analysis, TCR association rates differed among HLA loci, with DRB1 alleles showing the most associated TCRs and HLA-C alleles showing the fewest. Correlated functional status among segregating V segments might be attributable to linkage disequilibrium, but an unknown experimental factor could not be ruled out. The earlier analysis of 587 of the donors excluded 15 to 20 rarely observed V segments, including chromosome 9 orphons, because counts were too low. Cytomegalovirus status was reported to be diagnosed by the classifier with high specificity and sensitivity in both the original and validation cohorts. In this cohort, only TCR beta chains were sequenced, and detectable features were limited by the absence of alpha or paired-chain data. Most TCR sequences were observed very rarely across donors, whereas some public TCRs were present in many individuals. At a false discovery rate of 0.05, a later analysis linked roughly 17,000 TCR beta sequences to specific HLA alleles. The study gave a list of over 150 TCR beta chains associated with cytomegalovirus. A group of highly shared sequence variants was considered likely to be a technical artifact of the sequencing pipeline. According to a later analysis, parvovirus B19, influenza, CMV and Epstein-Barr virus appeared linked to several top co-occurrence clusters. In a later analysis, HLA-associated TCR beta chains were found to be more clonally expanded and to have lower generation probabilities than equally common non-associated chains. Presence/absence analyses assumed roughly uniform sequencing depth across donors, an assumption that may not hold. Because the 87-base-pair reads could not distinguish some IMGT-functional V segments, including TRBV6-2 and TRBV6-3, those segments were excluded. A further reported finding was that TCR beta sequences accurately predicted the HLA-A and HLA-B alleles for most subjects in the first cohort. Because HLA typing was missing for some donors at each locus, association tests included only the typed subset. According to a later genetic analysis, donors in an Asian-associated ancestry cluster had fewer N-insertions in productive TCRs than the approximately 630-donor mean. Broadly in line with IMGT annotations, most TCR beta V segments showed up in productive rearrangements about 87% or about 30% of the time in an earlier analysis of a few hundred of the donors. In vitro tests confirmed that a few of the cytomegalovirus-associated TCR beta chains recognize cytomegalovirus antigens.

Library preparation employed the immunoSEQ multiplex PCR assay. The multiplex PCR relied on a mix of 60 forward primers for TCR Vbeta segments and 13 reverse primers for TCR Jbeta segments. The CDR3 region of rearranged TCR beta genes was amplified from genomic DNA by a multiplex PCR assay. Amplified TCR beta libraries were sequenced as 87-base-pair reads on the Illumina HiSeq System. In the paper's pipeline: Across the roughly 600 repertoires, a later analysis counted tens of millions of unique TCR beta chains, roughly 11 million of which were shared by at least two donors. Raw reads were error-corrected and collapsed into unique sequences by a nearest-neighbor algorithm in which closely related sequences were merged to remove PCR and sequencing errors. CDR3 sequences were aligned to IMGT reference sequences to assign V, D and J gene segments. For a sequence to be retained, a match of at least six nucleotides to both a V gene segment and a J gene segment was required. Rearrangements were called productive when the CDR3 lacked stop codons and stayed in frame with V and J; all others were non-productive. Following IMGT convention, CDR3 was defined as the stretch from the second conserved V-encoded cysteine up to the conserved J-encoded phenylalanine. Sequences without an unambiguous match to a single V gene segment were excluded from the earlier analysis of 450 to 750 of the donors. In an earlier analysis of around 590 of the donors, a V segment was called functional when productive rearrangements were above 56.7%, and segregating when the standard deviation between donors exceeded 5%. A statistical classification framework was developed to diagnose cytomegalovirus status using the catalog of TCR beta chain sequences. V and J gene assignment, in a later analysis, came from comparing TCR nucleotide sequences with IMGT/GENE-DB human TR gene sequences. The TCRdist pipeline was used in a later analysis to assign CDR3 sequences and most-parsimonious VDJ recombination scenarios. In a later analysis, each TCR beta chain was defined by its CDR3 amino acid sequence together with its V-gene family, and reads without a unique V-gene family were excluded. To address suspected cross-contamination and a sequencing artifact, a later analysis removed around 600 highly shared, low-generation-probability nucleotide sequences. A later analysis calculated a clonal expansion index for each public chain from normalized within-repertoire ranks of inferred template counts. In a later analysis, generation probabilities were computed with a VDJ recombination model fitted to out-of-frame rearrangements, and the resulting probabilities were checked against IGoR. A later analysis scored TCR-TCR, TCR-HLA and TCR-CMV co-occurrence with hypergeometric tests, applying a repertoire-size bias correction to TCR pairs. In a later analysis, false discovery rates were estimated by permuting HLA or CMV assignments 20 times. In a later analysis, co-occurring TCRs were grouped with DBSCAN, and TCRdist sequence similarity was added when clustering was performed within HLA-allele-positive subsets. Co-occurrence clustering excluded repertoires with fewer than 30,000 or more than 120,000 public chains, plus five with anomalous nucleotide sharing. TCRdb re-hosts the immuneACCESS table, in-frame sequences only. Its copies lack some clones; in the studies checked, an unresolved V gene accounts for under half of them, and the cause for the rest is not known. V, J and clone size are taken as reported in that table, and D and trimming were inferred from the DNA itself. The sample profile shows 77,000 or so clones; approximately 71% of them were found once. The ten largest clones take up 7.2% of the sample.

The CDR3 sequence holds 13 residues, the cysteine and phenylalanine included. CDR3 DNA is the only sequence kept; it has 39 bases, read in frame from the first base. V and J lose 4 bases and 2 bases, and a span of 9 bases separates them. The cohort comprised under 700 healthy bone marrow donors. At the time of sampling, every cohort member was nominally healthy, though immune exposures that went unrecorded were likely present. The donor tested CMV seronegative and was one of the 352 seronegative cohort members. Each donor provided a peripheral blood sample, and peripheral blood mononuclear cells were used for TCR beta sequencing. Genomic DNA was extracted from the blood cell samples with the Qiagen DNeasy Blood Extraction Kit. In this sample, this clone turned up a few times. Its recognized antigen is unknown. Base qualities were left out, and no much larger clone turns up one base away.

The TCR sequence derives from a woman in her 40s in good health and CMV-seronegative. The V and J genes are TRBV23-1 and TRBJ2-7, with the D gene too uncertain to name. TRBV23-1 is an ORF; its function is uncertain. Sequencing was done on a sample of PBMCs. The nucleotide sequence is TGCGCCAGCAGTCCCTTGGGCACCTACGAGCAGTACTTC. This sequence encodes CASSPLGTYEQYF.